This T cell receptor beta chain appears in the sequencing data of a study of OX40 agonist ivuxolimab in advanced cancers. Study-level background: All patients had ivuxolimab intravenously every 2 weeks at 0.01 to 10 mg/kg. Past anti-PD-1, anti-PD-L1 or anti-CTLA-4 therapy was accepted, and around 40% had received some.

Concerning this clone itself: The junction and the germline gene differ at one end; a read error may be behind it. Other DNA sequences in the sample encode the same CDR3.

The study sampled blood at baseline, cycle 4 day 1, and cycle 7 day 1. This CDR3 has 15 amino acids. Germline V gene data show CDR1 as SGHTA and CDR2 as FQGNSA. Profiling relied on immunoSEQ multiplex PCR, and the TCRdb table lists in-frame clones only, not all of them. The sample holds some 69,000 clones, nearly 90% seen once. The sample in question was CD4+ or CD8+ T cells sorted from blood, obtained in a trial of the OX40 agonist ivuxolimab. The sequence was obtained from an adult with an advanced solid tumor such as melanoma, head and neck, liver or kidney cancer. The J gene is TRBJ2-7, the V gene TRBV7-2; D may match TRBD1 or TRBD2 (5 bases each). In nucleotides, the CDR3 is TGTGCCAGCACCCTAATGGGGACGTCGACCTACGAACAGTACTTC. Amino acid sequence: CASTLMGTSTYEQYF.